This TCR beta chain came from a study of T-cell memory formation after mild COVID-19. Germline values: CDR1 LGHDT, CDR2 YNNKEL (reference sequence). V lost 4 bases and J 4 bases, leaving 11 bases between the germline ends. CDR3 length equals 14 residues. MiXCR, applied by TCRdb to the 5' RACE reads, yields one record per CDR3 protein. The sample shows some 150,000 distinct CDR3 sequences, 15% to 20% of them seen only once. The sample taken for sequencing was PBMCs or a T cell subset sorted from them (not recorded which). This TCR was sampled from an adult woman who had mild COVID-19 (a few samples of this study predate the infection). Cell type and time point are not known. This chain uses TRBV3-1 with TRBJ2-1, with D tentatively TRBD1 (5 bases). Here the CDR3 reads CASSPETVYNEQFF. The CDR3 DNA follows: TGTGCCAGCAGCCCGGAGACAGTTTACAATGAGCAGTTCTTC.